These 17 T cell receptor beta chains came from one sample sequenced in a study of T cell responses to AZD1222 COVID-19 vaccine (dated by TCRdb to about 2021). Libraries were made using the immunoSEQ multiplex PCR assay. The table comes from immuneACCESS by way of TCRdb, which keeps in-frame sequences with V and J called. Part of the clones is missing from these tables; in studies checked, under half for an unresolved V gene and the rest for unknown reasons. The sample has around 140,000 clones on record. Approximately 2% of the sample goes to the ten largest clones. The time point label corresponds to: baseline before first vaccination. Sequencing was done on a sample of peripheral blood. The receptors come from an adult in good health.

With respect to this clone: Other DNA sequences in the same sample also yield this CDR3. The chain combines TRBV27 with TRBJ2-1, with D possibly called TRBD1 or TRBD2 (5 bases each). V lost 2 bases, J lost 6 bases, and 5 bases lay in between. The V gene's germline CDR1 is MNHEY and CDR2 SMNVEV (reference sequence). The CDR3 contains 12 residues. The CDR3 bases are TGTGCCAGCAGTTTAGGGGGCAATGAGCAGTTCTTC. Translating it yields CASSLGGNEQFF.

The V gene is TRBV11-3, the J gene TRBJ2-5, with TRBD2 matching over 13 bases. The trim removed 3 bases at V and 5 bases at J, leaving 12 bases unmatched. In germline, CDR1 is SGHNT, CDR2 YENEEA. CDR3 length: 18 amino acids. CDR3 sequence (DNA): TGTGCCAGCAGCTTGGGGACTAGCGGGGCTAATTCGTTGGAGACCCAGTACTTC. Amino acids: CASSLGTSGANSLETQYF.

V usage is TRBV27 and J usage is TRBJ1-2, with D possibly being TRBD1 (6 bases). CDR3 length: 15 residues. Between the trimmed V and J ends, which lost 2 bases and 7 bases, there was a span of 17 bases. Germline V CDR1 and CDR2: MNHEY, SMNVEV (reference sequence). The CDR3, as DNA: TGTGCCAGCAGTTTAATCGGGCAGGGGTTAGGTGGCTACACCTTC. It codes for CASSLIGQGLGGYTF.

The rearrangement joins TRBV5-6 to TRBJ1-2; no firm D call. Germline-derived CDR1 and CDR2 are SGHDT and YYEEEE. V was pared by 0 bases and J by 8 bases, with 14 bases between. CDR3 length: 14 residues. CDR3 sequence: CASSLGRRSLGYTF. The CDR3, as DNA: TGTGCCAGCAGCTTGGGACGCAGGAGTTTAGGCTACACCTTC.

CDR3 nucleotide sequence: TGTGCCAGCAGCTTAGGAGGGACGACCTACGAGCAGTACTTC. Translating gives CASSLGGTTYEQYF. The genes are TRBV11-3 and TRBJ2-7; possibly TRBD1 or TRBD2 for D (5 bases each). Germline CDR1 is SGHNT and CDR2 is YENEEA. The CDR3 is 14 residues long. V was cut by 1 base and J by 2 bases, with 9 bases left in between.

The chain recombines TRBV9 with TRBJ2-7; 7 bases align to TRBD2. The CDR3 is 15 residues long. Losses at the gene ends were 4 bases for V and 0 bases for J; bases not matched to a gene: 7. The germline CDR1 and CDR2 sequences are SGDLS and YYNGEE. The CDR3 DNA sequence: TGTGCCAGCAGCCGCGGGGGTTCGAGCTCCTACGAGCAGTACTTC. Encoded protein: CASSRGGSSSYEQYF. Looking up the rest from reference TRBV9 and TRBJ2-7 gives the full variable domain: DSGVTQTPKHLITATGQRVTLRCSPRSGDLSVYWYQQSLDQGLQFLIQYYNGEERAKGNILERFSAQQFPDLHSELNLSSLELGDSALYFCASSRGGSSSYEQYFGPGTRLTVT.

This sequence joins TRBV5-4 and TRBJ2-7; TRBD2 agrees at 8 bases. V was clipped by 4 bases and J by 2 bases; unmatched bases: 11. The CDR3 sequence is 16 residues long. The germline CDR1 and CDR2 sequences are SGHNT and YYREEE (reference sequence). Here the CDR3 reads CASSEGLAGLPYEQYF. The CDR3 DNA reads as TGTGCCAGCAGCGAGGGTCTAGCGGGCCTACCCTACGAGCAGTACTTC.

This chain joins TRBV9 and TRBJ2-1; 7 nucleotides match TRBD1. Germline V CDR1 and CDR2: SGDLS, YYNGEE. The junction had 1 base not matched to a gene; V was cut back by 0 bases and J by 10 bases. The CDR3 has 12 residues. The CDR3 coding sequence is TGTGCCAGCAGCGTAGAAGGGGGCGAGCAGTTCTTC. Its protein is CASSVEGGEQFF.

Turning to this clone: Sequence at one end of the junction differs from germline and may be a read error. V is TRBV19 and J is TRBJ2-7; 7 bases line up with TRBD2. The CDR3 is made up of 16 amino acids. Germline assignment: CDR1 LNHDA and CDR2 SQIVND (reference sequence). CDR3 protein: CASSPTPRSGIYEPYF. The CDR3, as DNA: TGTGCCAGTAGCCCAACCCCACGGAGCGGGATCTACGAGCCGTACTTC.

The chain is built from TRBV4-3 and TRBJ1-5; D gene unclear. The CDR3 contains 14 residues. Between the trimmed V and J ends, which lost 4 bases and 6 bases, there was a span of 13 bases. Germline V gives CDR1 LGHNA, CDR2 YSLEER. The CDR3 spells CASSPELGFQPQHF. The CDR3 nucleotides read TGCGCCAGCAGCCCTGAGTTGGGGTTTCAGCCCCAGCATTTT.

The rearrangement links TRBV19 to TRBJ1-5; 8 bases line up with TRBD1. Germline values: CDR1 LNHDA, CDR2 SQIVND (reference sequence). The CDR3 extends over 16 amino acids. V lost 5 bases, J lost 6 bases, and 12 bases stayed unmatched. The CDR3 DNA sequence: TGTGCCAGTAGTCTCAAACGACAGGGGTTCGGTCAGCCCCAGCATTTT. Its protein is CASSLKRQGFGQPQHF.

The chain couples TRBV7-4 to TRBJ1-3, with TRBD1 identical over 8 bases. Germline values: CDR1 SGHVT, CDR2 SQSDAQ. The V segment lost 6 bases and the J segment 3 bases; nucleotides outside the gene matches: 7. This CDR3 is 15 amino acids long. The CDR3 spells CASSWTGPIGNTIYF. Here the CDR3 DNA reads TGTGCCAGCAGTTGGACAGGGCCAATTGGAAACACCATATATTTT.

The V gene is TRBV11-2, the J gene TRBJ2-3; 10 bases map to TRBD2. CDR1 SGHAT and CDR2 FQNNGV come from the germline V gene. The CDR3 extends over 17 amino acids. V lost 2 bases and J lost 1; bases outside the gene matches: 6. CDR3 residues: CASSLIAGGFGTDTQYF. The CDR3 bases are TGTGCCAGCAGCTTAATAGCGGGGGGCTTCGGCACAGATACGCAGTATTTT.

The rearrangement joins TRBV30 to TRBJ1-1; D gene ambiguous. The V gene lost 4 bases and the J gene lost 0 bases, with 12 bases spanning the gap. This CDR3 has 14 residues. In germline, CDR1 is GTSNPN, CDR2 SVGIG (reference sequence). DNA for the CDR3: TGTGCCTGGAACAAGATCAACATGAACACTGAAGCTTTCTTT. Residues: CAWNKINMNTEAFF.

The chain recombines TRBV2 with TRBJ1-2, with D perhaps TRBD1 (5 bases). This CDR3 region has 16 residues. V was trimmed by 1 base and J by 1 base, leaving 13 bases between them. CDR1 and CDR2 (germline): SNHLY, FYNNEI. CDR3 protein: CASSEERGRINYGYTF. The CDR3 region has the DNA TGTGCCAGCAGTGAAGAGAGGGGACGGATTAACTATGGCTACACCTTC.

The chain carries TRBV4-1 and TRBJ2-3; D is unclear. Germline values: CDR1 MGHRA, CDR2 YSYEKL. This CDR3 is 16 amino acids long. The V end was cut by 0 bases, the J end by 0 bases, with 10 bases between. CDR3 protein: CASSQDASSSTDTQYF. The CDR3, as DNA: TGCGCCAGCAGCCAAGATGCGAGTTCTAGCACAGATACGCAGTATTTT.

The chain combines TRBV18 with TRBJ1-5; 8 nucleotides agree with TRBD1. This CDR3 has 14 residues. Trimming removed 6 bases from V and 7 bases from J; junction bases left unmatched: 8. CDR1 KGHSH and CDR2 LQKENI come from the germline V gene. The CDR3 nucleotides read TGTGCCAGCTCTCGTACACAGGGGGAACAGCCCCAGCATTTT. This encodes CASSRTQGEQPQHF. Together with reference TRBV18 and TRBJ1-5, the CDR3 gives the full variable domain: NAGVMQNPRHLVRRRGQEARLRCSPMKGHSHVYWYRQLPEEGLKFMVYLQKENIIDESGMPKERFSAEFPKEGPSILRIQQVVRGDSAAYFCASSRTQGEQPQHFGDGTRLSIL.